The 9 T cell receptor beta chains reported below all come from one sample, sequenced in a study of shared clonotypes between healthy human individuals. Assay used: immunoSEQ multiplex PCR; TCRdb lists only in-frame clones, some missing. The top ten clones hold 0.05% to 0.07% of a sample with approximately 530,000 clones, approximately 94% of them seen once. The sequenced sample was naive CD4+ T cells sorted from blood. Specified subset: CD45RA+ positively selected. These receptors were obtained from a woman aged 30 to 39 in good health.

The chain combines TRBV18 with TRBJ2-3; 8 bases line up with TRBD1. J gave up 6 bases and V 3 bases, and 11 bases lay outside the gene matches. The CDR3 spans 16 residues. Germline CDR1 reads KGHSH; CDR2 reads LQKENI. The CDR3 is CASSPIMPGGGDTQYF. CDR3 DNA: TGTGCCAGCTCACCTATAATGCCAGGGGGCGGCGATACGCAGTATTTT.

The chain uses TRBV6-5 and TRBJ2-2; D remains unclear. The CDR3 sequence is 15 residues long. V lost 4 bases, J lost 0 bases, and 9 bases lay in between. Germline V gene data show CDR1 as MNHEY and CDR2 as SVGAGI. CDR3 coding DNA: TGTGCCAGCAGTTTTCAGCGCCCGAACACCGGGGAGCTGTTTTTT. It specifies CASSFQRPNTGELFF.

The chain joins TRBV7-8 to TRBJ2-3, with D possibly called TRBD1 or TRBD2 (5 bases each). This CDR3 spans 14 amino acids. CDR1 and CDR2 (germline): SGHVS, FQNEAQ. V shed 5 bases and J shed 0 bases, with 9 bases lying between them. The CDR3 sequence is CASSKGPSTDTQYF. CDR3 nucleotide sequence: TGTGCCAGCAGCAAGGGACCAAGCACAGATACGCAGTATTTT.

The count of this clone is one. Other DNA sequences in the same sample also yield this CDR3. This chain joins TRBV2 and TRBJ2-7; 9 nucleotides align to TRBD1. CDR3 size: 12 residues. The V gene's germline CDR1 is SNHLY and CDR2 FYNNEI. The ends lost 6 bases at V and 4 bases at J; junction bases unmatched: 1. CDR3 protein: CASRGTGYEQYF. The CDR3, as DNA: TGTGCCAGCAGGGGGACAGGGTACGAGCAGTACTTC.

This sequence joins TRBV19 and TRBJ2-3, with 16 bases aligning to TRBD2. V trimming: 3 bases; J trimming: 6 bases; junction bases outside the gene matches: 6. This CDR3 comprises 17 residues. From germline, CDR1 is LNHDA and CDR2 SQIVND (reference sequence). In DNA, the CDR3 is TGTGCCAGTAGTATGGGACTAGCGGGAGGGCCAACTGATACGCAGTATTTT. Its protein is CASSMGLAGGPTDTQYF. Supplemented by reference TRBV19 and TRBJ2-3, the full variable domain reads DGGITQSPKYLFRKEGQNVTLSCEQNLNHDAMYWYRQDPGQGLRLIYYSQIVNDFQKGDIAEGYSVSREKKESFPLTVTSAQKNPTAFYLCASSMGLAGGPTDTQYFGPGTRLTVL.

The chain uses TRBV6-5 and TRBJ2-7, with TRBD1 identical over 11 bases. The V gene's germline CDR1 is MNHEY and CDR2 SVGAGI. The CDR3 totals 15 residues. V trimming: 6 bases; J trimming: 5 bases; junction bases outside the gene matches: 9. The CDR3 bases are TGTGCCAGCAGCGACCCGGGACAGGGGGTTAACGAGCAGTACTTC. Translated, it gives CASSDPGQGVNEQYF.

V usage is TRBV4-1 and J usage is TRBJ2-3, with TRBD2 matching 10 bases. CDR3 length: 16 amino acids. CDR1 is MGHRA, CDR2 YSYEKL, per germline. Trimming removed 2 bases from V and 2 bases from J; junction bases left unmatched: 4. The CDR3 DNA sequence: TGCGCCAGCAGCCAACCGAGCGGGAGGGTCACAGATACGCAGTATTTT. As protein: CASSQPSGRVTDTQYF.

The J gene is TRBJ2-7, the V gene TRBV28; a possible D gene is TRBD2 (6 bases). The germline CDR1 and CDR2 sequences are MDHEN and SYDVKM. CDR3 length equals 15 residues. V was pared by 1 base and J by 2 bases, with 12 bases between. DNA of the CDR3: TGTGCCAGCAGTTTATTCGGGAGTACTCCCTACGAGCAGTACTTC. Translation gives CASSLFGSTPYEQYF.

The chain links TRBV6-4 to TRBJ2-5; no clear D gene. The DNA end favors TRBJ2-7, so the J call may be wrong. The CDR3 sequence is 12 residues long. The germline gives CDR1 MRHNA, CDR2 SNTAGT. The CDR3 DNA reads TGTGCCAGCATTTTTAGCTCCTACGAGCAGTACTTC. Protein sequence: CASIFSSYEQYF.